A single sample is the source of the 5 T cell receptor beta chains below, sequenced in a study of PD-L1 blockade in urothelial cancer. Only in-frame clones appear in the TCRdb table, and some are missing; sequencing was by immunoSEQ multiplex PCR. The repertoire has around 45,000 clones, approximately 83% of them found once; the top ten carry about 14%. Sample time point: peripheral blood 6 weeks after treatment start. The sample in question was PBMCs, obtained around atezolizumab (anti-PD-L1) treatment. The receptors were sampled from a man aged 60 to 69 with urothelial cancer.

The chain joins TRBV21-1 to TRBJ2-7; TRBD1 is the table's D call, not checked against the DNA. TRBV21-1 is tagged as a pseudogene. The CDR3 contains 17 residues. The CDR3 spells CASSKAEKMTGCYEQYF. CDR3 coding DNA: TGTGCCAGCAGCAAAGCGGAGAAGATGACAGGGTGCTACGAGCAGTACTTC.

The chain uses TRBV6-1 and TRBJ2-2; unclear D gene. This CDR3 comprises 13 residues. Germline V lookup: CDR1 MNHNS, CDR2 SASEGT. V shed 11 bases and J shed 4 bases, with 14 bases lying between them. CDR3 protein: CALARRGTGELFF. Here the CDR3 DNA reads TGTGCCCTCGCTCGGAGAGGCACCGGGGAGCTGTTTTTT.

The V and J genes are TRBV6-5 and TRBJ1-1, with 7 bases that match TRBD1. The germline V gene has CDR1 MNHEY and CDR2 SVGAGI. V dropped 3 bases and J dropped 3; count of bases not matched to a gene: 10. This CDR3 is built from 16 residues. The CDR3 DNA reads TGTGCCAGCAGTTATGGGAACAGGGGCACATACACTGAAGCTTTCTTT. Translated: CASSYGNRGTYTEAFF.

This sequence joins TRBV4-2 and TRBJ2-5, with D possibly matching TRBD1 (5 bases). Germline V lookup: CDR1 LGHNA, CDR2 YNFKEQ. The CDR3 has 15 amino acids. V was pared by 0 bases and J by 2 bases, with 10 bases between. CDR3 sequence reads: CASSQDWGEQETQYF. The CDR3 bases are TGTGCCAGCAGCCAAGACTGGGGCGAGCAAGAGACCCAGTACTTC.

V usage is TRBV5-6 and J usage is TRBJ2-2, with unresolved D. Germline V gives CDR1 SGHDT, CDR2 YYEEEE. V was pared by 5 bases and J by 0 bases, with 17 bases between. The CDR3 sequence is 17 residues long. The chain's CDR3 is CASSHGRRSANTGELFF. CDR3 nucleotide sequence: TGTGCCAGCAGTCATGGGCGCAGGTCCGCGAACACCGGGGAGCTGTTTTTT.